These T cell receptor beta chains were read from a single sample in a study of T cell changes during pregnancy in multiple sclerosis. Here immunoSEQ multiplex PCR was the method, and the copy in TCRdb shows in-frame clones only, minus some. The sample yields some 110,000 clones, about 90% seen once. Sequences were derived from peripheral blood, sampled in the third trimester of pregnancy. These receptors were taken from a female donor with multiple sclerosis, enrolled in a pregnancy study. The CDR3 runs from the conserved cysteine through the conserved F or W. The D gene is left open where the match is weak. Clone size is shown for a subset of rows, as once, few, many or a class of expanded clone.

clone size,V gene,J gene,D gene,CDR3 DNA,CDR3 protein
NA,TRBV18,TRBJ2-7,TRBD1,TGTGCCAGCTCACCACCAGTGGGACAGGGGTACGAGCAGTACTTC,CASSPPVGQGYEQYF
NA,TRBV6-6,TRBJ2-1,TRBD2,TGTGCCAGCAGTTACTCTCAGGGACTAGTATATGAGCAGTTCTTC,CASSYSQGLVYEQFF
NA,TRBV29-1,TRBJ2-3,NA,TGCAGCGTTGGGTTGGTAGCGGACACAGATACGCAGTATTTT,CSVGLVADTDTQYF
NA,TRBV6-1,TRBJ1-1,NA,TGTGCCAGCAGTGGTTCACAGAACACTGAAGCTTTCTTT,CASSGSQNTEAFF
NA,TRBV28,TRBJ1-4,NA,TGTGCCAGCACCGCAGGGGTGGAAAAACTGTTTTTT,CASTAGVEKLFF
NA,TRBV10-1,TRBJ2-1,NA,TGCGCCAGCAGTGGTGGCATAGCGGATTCCTACAATGAGCAGTTCTTC,CASSGGIADSYNEQFF
once,TRBV6-1,TRBJ2-2,NA,TGTGCCAGCAGTGTTTACAGGGAGAACACCGGGGAGCTGTTTTTT,CASSVYRENTGELFF
NA,TRBV15,TRBJ1-3,TRBD1,TGTGCCACCAGCAGAGCCCGGACAGGGCGGGACACCATATATTTT,CATSRARTGRDTIYF
NA,TRBV7-7,TRBJ2-1,NA,TGTGCCAGCAGCTTAGGCAGGGGCAGGAAAAATGAGCAGTTCTTC,CASSLGRGRKNEQFF
NA,TRBV6-4,TRBJ1-2,NA,TGTGCCAGCAGTGACCCCGCACAGGTGGCGAGCTATGGCTACACCTTC,CASSDPAQVASYGYTF
NA,TRBV19,TRBJ1-2,TRBD1,TGTGCCAGTAGTCATACGACAGGGGTCCTCGGCGATGGCTACACCTTC,CASSHTTGVLGDGYTF
NA,TRBV29-1,TRBJ2-1,TRBD2,TGCAGCGTTGAACGGGCGGGAGGGACCTACAATGAGCAGTTCTTC,CSVERAGGTYNEQFF
NA,TRBV2,TRBJ1-5,NA,TGTGCCAGCAATACGCCTGAGGTAGGACAGCCCCAGCATTTT,CASNTPEVGQPQHF
NA,TRBV5-1,TRBJ2-1,TRBD2,TGCGCCAGCAGCTTAGGTCGCGGGGGGCTTTACAATGAGCAGTTCTTC,CASSLGRGGLYNEQFF